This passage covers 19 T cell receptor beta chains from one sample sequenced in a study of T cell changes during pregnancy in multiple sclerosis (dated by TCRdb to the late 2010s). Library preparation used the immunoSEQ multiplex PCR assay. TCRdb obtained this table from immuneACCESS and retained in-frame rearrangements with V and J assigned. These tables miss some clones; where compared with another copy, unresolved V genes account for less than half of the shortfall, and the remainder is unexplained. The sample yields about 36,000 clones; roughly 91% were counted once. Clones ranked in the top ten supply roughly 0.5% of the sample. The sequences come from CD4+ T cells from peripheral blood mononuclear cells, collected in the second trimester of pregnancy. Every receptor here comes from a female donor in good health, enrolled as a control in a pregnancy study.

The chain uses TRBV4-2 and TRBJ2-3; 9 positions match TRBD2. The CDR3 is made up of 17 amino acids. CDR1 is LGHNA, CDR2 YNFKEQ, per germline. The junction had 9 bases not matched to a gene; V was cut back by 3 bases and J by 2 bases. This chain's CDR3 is CASSQLRSGGFTDTQYF. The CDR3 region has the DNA TGTGCCAGCAGCCAGTTAAGGAGCGGGGGGTTCACAGATACGCAGTATTTT.

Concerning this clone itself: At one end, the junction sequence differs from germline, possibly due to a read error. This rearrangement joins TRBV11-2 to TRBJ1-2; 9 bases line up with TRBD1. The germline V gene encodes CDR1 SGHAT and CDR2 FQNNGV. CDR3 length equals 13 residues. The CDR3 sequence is CASSIDRGNGYTF. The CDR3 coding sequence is TGTGCCAGCAGCATAGACAGGGGGAATGGCTACACCTTC.

The CDR3 here is CASSVTGWASEAFF. CDR3 nucleotides: TGTGCCAGCAGCGTAACGGGGTGGGCCTCTGAAGCTTTCTTT. V usage is TRBV25-1 and J usage is TRBJ1-1; no definite D call. Per the germline V gene, CDR1 is MGHDK and CDR2 is SYGVNS. The CDR3 has 14 amino acids. V shed 6 bases and J shed 6 bases, with 17 bases lying between them.

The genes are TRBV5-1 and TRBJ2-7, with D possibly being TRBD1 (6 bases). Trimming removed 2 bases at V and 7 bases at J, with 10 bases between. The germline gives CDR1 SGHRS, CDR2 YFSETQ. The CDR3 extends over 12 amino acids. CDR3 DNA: TGCGCCAGCAGCTTTCCACAGGGTGAGCAGTACTTC. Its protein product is CASSFPQGEQYF.

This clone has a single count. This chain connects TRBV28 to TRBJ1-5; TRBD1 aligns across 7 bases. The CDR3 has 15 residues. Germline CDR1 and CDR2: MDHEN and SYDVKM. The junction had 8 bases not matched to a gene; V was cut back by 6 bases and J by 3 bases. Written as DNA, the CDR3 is TGTGCCAGCAGGATTACAGGGGTCACCAATCAGCCCCAGCATTTT. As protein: CASRITGVTNQPQHF.

CDR3 coding DNA: TGTGCCAGCAGTGAAGCGGGGGGGCCTAGAAGGGTCCGAAGCTCCTACGAGCAGTACTTC. It yields the protein CASSEAGGPRRVRSSYEQYF. V gene TRBV6-1 combines with J gene TRBJ2-7; D might be TRBD2 (7 bases). This CDR3 has 20 amino acids. Between the trimmed V and J ends, which lost 0 bases and 0 bases, there was a span of 24 bases. Germline CDR1 and CDR2: MNHNS and SASEGT.

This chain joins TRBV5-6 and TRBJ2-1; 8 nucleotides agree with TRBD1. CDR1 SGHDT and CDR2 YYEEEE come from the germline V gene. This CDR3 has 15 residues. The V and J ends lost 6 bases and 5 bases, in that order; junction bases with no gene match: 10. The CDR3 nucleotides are TGTGCCAGCAATACGCCGGGACAGGCCAACAATGAGCAGTTCTTC. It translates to CASNTPGQANNEQFF.

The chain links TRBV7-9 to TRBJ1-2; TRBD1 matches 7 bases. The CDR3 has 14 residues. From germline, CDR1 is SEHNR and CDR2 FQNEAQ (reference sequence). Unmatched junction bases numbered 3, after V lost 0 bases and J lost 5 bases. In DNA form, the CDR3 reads TGTGCCAGCAGCTTAGCAGGGGGCCGATATGGCTACACCTTC. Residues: CASSLAGGRYGYTF.

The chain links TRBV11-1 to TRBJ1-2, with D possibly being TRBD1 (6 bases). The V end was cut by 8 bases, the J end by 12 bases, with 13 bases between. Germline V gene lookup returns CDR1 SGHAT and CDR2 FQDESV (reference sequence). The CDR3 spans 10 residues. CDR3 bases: TGTGCCAGCTTGGGTCGGACAGACACCTTC. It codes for CASLGRTDTF.

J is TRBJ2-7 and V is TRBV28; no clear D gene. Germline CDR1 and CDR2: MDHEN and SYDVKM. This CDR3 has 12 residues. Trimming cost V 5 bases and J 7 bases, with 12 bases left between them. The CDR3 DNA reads TGTGCCAGCAGTCCCCCAGGTCGGGAGCAGTACTTC. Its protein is CASSPPGREQYF.

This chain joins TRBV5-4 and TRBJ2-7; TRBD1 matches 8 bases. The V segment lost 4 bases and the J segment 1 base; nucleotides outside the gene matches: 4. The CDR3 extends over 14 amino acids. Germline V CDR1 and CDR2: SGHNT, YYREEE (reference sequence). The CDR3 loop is CASSTRQGSYEQYF. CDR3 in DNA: TGTGCCAGCAGCACCCGACAGGGGTCCTACGAGCAGTACTTC.

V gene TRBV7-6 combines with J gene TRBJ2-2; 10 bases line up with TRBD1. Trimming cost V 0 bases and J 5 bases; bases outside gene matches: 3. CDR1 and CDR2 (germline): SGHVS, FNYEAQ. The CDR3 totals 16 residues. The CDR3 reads CASSLARDRGTGELFF. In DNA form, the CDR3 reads TGTGCCAGCAGCTTAGCGAGGGACAGGGGAACCGGGGAGCTGTTTTTT.

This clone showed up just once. The CDR3 reads CASSLGGGPGTEAFF. CDR3 bases: TGTGCCAGCAGTTTAGGGGGGGGCCCGGGGACTGAAGCTTTCTTT. V and J are TRBV28 and TRBJ1-1, with a possible D match to TRBD1 (6 bases). V dropped 2 bases and J dropped 5 bases, with 15 bases sitting between them. The germline V gene encodes CDR1 MDHEN and CDR2 SYDVKM. The CDR3 consists of 15 residues. Using reference TRBV28 and TRBJ1-1 for the parts outside the CDR3, the full variable domain is DVKVTQSSRYLVKRTGEKVFLECVQDMDHENMFWYRQDPGLGLRLIYFSYDVKMKEKGDIPEGYSVSREKKERFSLILESASTNQTSMYLCASSLGGGPGTEAFFGQGTRLTVV.

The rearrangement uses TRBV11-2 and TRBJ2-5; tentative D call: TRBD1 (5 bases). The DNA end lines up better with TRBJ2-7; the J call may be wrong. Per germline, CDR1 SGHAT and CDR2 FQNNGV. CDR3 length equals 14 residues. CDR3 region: CASSIQSGPYEQYF. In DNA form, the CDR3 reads TGTGCCAGCAGCATCCAATCAGGGCCCTACGAGCAGTACTTC.

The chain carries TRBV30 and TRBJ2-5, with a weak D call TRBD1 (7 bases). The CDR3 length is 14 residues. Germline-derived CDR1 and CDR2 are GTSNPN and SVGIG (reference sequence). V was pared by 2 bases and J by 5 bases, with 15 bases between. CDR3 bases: TGTGCCTGGAGTCGTAACAGGGGAGGCGAGACCCAGTACTTC. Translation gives CAWSRNRGGETQYF.

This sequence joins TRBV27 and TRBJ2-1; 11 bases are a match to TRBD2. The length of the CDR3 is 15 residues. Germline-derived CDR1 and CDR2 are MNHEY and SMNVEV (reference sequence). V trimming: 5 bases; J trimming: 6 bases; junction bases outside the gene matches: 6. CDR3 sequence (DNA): TGTGCCAGCAGTCCCTTTAGCGGGGGGGCCAATGAGCAGTTCTTC. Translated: CASSPFSGGANEQFF.

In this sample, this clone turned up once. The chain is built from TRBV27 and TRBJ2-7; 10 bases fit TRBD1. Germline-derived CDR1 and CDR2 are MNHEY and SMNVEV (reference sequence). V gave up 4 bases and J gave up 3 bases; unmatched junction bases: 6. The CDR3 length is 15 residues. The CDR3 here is CASSSPGQGIYEQYF. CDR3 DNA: TGTGCCAGCAGTTCCCCGGGACAGGGGATCTACGAGCAGTACTTC.

CDR3 sequence (DNA): TGTGCCAGCATCCCGGGGACAGGGGCGGGAAACACCATATATTTT. Translation gives CASIPGTGAGNTIYF. The chain recombines TRBV28 with TRBJ1-3; 10 nucleotides agree with TRBD1. Germline V CDR1 and CDR2: MDHEN, SYDVKM. V shed 7 bases and J 4 bases; nucleotides not matched to a gene: 7. The CDR3 runs 15 residues.

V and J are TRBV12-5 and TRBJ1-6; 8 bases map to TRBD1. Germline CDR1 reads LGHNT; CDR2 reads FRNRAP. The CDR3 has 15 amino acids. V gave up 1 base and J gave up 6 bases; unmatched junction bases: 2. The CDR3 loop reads CASGLGQGANSPLHF. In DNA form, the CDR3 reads TGTGCTAGTGGTTTGGGGCAGGGGGCTAATTCACCCCTCCACTTT. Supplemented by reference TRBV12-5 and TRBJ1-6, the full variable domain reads DARVTQTPRHKVTEMGQEVTMRCQPILGHNTVFWYRQTMMQGLELLAYFRNRAPLDDSGMPKDRFSAEMPDATLATLKIQPSEPRDSAVYFCASGLGQGANSPLHFGNGTRLTVT.